This section outlines one TCR beta chain sequence together with its context. No antigen is known for it. No much larger clonotype is one base removed from it; base qualities were not supplied. In the prospective study, participants were roughly 18 to 100 years old, resided in fewer than 25 geographic areas of the United States, and were enrolled through a virtual design. To assign participants to cohorts, the prospective study relied on clinical history that participants themselves reported in a screening survey and a study questionnaire. ImmuneRACE Cohort 3 recovered participants were defined by two consecutive negative NP/OP PCR tests, healthcare professional clearance, or symptom resolution. Mobile phlebotomists in the prospective study collected whole blood, serum and a nasopharyngeal or oropharyngeal swab from every participant. Over a roughly 2-month period, participants in the prospective study had the option of providing additional blood draws and questionnaires. Blood samples from the prospective study were shipped frozen or at room temperature prior to DNA extraction.

This specimen comes from a study of blood T cell repertoires in COVID-19 (dated by TCRdb to the early 2020s). About the investigation overall: The collaborator samples originated in the United States, Italy and Spain and spanned the acute and convalescent phases of COVID-19. The material from the prospective study consisted of cDNA or gDNA derived from T cells, B-cell-depleted T cells, or PBMCs. Deeply sampled blood TCRbeta repertoires from subjects exposed to, actively infected with, or recovered from COVID-19 were included in the dataset. The repertoires were released in a freely available public database intended as a resource for research on the immune response to SARS-CoV-2. The samples were drawn from the first 160 participants of the ongoing ImmuneRACE study and from over 950 subjects provided by 6 global collaborators. The sample metadata nearly always contained a de-identified subject ID, COVID-19 status, age in years and sex. Where HLA class I and class II types were available, the types were taken from metadata supplied by the sample provider, not from assay-based typing.

The investigation overall reported the following: Clinical and demographic metadata were provided uncurated, with the amount varying by source and participant.

TCRbeta CDR3 regions were amplified from genomic DNA by means of the immunoSEQ Assay, a bias-controlled multiplex PCR. Concerning the study's data processing: Within the assay, amplification of reference gene primers was used to estimate how many nucleated cells each sample contained. To quantify the absolute abundance of each unique TCRbeta CDR3 rearrangement, sequence reads were collapsed and filtered. For each sample, productive Simpson clonality was calculated by taking the square root of Simpson's diversity index across productive rearrangements. Drawn from immuneACCESS, this table holds only the in-frame rearrangements with V and J called that TCRdb kept. Clones are partly lost; checked studies trace under half to an unresolved V gene and leave the rest unexplained. The DNA gave D and trimming, while V, J and clone size come from that table. In all, the sample holds about 48,000 clones, and around 83% of those were seen once. The ten largest clones take up roughly 3% of the sample.

Looking up the germline V gene yields CDR1 KGHDR and CDR2 SFDVKD. V is clipped by 5 bases and J by 8 bases, and the sequence between their germline boundaries is 11 bases long. The CDR3 runs 12 amino acids, cysteine and phenylalanine included. Only the CDR3 portion is preserved as DNA: 36 bases, with reading frame beginning at the first base. This TCR was recovered from a woman between 45 and 65 years old who had recovered from COVID-19. The chain is encoded by TRBV24-1 joined to TRBJ1-2; the D gene is not confidently resolved. Sequencing was performed on PBMCs or T cells enriched from blood (not recorded which). The CDR3 here reads CATSGGGPGYTF. The DNA sequence is as follows: TGTGCCACCAGTGGTGGAGGGCCAGGCTACACCTTC.